Included here is one TCR beta chain sequence, with context. Its antigen remains unknown. TCRdb re-derived calls from the 5' RACE reads in MiXCR, one entry per CDR3 protein. The table has 170,000 or so distinct CDR3 sequences, roughly 23% seen once; the top ten hold about 23%. The data derive from a study of T-cell memory formation after mild COVID-19. Overall study findings and caveats: That cross-reactive memory joined was suggested by some responding clones appearing in pre-infection memory. Day 37-peaking second-wave clones had unconfirmed SARS-CoV-2 specificity.

In germline, CDR1 is SGHRS, CDR2 YFSETQ. The CDR3 length is 18 residues. J gave up 5 bases and V 2 bases, and 17 bases lay outside the gene matches. This sequence joins TRBV5-1 and TRBJ2-7; 9 nucleotides align to TRBD2. This receptor was taken from an adult woman who had mild COVID-19 (a few samples of this study predate the infection). Cell type and time point are not known. Specimen: PBMCs or a T cell subset sorted from them (not recorded which). In nucleotides, the CDR3 is TGCGCCAGCAGCTTAGGAGGGGCGATCGCGGGAGGGCTGGACGAGCAGTACTTC. This translates into CASSLGGAIAGGLDEQYF.